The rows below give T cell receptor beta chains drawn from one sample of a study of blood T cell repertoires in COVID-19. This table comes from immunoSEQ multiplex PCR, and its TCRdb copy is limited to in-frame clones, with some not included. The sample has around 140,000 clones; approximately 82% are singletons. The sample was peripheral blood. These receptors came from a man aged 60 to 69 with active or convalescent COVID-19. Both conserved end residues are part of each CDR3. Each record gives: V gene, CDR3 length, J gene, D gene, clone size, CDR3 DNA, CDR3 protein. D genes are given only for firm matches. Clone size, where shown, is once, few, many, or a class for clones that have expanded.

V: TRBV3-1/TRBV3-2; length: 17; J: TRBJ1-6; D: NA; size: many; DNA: TGTGCCAGCAGCCAAGAGCAAGGCAGGGGCTATAATTCACCCCTCCACTTT; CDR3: CASSQEQGRGYNSPLHF
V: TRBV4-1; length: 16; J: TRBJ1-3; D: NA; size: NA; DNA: TGCGCCAGCAGCGACGGGGTCGCCTTTTCTGGAAACACCATATATTTT; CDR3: CASSDGVAFSGNTIYF
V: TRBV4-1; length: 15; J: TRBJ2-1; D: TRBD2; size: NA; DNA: TGCGCCAGCAGCCAAGGACTAGCGGGGGGGCTTGAGCAGTTCTTC; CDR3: CASSQGLAGGLEQFF
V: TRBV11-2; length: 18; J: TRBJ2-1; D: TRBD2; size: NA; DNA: TGTGCCAGCAGCTTAGCCCCAGCACTAGCGGAGGGGGGCAATGAGCAGTTCTTC; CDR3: CASSLAPALAEGGNEQFF
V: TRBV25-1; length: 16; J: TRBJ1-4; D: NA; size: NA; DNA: TGTGCCAGCAGTGAATACGCGTCGACTTACAATGAAAAACTGTTTTTT; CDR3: CASSEYASTYNEKLFF
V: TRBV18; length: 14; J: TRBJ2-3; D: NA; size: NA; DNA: TGTGCCAGCTCACCTGGGGGGGCCCGGGATACGCAGTATTTT; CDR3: CASSPGGARDTQYF
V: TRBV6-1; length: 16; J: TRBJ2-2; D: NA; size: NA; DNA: TGTGCCAGCAGTGCGGCGCGGCAGGGGAACACCGGGGAGCTGTTTTTT; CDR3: CASSAARQGNTGELFF
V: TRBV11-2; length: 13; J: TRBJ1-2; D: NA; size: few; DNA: TGTGCCAGCAGCCCTTCGCCAGGCTATGGCTACACCTTC; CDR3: CASSPSPGYGYTF
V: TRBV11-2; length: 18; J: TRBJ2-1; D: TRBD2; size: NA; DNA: TGTGCCAGCAGCACTTCGCCGGGACTAGCGGGGGGGCTTGGTGAGCAGTTCTTC; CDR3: CASSTSPGLAGGLGEQFF
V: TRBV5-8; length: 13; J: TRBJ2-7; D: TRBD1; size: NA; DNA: TGTGCCAGCAGCGTAGACAGGGGACACGAGCAGTACTTC; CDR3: CASSVDRGHEQYF
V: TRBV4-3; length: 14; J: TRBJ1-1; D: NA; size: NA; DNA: TGCGCCAGCAGCCAAGGCGGGCCGAACACTGAAGCTTTCTTT; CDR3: CASSQGGPNTEAFF
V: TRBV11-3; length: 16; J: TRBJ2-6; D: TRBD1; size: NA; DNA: TGTGCCAGCATCCAGAGGGGGCTATCTGGGGCCAACGTCCTGACTTTC; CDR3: CASIQRGLSGANVLTF
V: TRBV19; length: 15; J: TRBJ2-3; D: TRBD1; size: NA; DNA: TGTGCCAGTACGGGACAGCCTTCTAGCACAGATACGCAGTATTTT; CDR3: CASTGQPSSTDTQYF
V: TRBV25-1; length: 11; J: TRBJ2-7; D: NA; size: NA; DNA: TGTGCCAGCAGTGAATTTAGCGAGCAGTACTTC; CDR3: CASSEFSEQYF
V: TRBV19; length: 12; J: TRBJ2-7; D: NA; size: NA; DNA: TGTGCCAGTATGGGGCAACCCTACGAGCAGTACTTC; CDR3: CASMGQPYEQYF
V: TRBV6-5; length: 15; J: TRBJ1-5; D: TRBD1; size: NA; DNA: TGTGCCAGCAGTAAGGACAGGGGGCATAGTCAGCCCCAGCATTTT; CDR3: CASSKDRGHSQPQHF
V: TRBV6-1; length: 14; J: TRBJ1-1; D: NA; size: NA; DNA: TGTGCCAGCAGTGAAGCAGGGGTCGGCACTGAAGCTTTCTTT; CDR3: CASSEAGVGTEAFF
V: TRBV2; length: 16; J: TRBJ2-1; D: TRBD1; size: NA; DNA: TGTGCCAGCAGTGAATGGCGGGACAGGGTTTACAATGAGCAGTTCTTC; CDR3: CASSEWRDRVYNEQFF
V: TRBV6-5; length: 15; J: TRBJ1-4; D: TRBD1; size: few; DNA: TGTGCCAGCAGGGACCAGACAGGGGGGAATGAAAAACTGTTTTTT; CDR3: CASRDQTGGNEKLFF